This section outlines one TCR beta chain sequence together with its context. Germline V gene sequence: CDR1 SEHNR, CDR2 FQNEAQ (reference sequence). V lost 5 bases, J lost 5 bases, and 12 bases lay in between. The CDR3 has 13 amino acids. The source of the sample is a study of blood T cell repertoires in COVID-19. Study-wide background: Samples of COVID-19 (acute and convalescent) were obtained from the United States, Italy and Spain.

The data were produced by immunoSEQ multiplex PCR, yet TCRdb's version contains in-frame clones alone and is incomplete. The sample has about 84,000 clones, nearly 85% seen once. The sequence came from a woman older than 75 with acute or convalescent COVID-19. The rearrangement links TRBV7-9 to TRBJ2-5; a weak D match, TRBD2 (6 bases). Sequencing input: peripheral blood. CDR3 residues: CASSGTALETQYF. The CDR3 DNA sequence: TGTGCCAGCAGCGGGACTGCCCTTGAGACCCAGTACTTC.